The rows below give T cell receptor beta chains drawn from one sample of a study of CD8 T cells in ankylosing spondylitis. MiXCR, applied by TCRdb to the 5' RACE reads, yields one record per CDR3 protein. The table has some 290,000 distinct CDR3 sequences, about 19% seen once. Sequenced: blood, either unsorted or a sorted T cell fraction (not recorded which). These TCRs come from a male donor with ankylosing spondylitis or in good health (not recorded which). Each CDR3 is given with its conserved first and last residue. The order of the fields is clone size, D gene, V gene, CDR3 length, J gene, CDR3 protein, CDR3 DNA. D genes are given only for firm matches. Clone size is stated in some rows and not others, as once, few, many or a class when expanded.

size: few; D: -; V: TRBV9; length: 15; J: TRBJ2-2; CDR3: CASSGVGGAGGELFF; DNA: TGTGCCAGCAGCGGGGTTGGGGGAGCTGGCGGGGAGCTGTTTTTT
size: few; D: -; V: TRBV7-6; length: 15; J: TRBJ2-3; CDR3: CASSLGGLVTDTQYF; DNA: TGTGCCAGCAGCTTGGGGGGACTTGTCACAGATACGCAGTATTTT
size: few; D: -; V: TRBV12-3/TRBV12-4; length: 14; J: TRBJ1-2; CDR3: CASTGDQSGYGYTF; DNA: TGTGCCAGCACAGGGGATCAGAGCGGCTATGGCTACACCTTC
size: -; D: -; V: TRBV11-2; length: 14; J: TRBJ1-4; CDR3: CASSLGVRAEKLFF; DNA: TGTGCCAGCAGCCTAGGGGTCAGGGCCGAAAAACTGTTTTTT
size: many; D: -; V: TRBV5-1; length: 16; J: TRBJ2-2; CDR3: CASSLGGPKLVGELFF; DNA: TGCGCCAGCAGCTTGGGCGGGCCTAAGCTTGTCGGGGAGCTGTTTTTT
size: -; D: TRBD2; V: TRBV6-5; length: 13; J: TRBJ2-5; CDR3: CASSSSGGETQYF; DNA: TGTGCCAGCAGTTCTAGCGGGGGTGAGACCCAGTACTTC
size: -; D: TRBD1; V: TRBV29-1; length: 13; J: TRBJ2-5; CDR3: CSVGQGADETQYF; DNA: TGCAGCGTTGGTCAGGGGGCCGATGAGACCCAGTACTTC
size: -; D: TRBD2; V: TRBV12-3/TRBV12-4; length: 17; J: TRBJ2-3; CDR3: CASSRPSGGAGVNTQYF; DNA: TGTGCCAGCTCCCGTCCTAGCGGGGGGGCGGGGGTGAATACGCAGTATTTT
size: few; D: -; V: TRBV12-3/TRBV12-4; length: 15; J: TRBJ2-1; CDR3: CASSLSGAPRYEQFF; DNA: TGTGCCAGCAGTTTATCAGGGGCCCCCCGGTATGAGCAGTTCTTC
size: -; D: -; V: TRBV29-1; length: 17; J: TRBJ2-3; CDR3: CSVVWGLPVLATDTQYF; DNA: TGCAGCGTTGTGTGGGGCCTACCAGTACTGGCAACAGATACGCAGTATTTT
size: few; D: -; V: TRBV10-3; length: 15; J: TRBJ1-5; CDR3: CAISEVGGGNQPQHF; DNA: TGTGCCATCAGTGAGGTGGGGGGCGGAAATCAGCCCCAGCATTTT
size: few; D: TRBD1; V: TRBV28; length: 14; J: TRBJ1-2; CDR3: CASTTGTGHYGYTF; DNA: TGTGCCAGCACCACCGGGACAGGGCACTATGGCTACACCTTC
size: few; D: -; V: TRBV7-8; length: 14; J: TRBJ2-5; CDR3: CASSLAPDAETQYF; DNA: TGTGCCAGCAGCTTAGCACCCGACGCAGAGACCCAGTACTTC
size: many; D: -; V: TRBV10-3; length: 13; J: TRBJ1-4; CDR3: CAISESVNEKLFF; DNA: TGTGCCATCAGTGAGTCGGTCAATGAAAAACTGTTTTTT
size: few; D: -; V: TRBV5-6; length: 15; J: TRBJ1-1; CDR3: CASSLEGRGRTEAFF; DNA: TGTGCCAGCAGCTTGGAAGGCAGGGGAAGGACTGAAGCTTTCTTT
size: -; D: -; V: TRBV7-6; length: 17; J: TRBJ2-3; CDR3: CASSLIGGQGFSDTQYF; DNA: TGTGCCAGCAGCTTAATCGGTGGGCAGGGTTTCTCAGATACGCAGTATTTT
size: many; D: -; V: TRBV11-2; length: 12; J: TRBJ2-1; CDR3: CASSWGYNEQFF; DNA: TGTGCCAGCAGCTGGGGTTACAATGAGCAGTTCTTC
size: few; D: -; V: TRBV6-1; length: 18; J: TRBJ2-5; CDR3: CASRQLAAGASREETQYF; DNA: TGTGCCAGCAGACAGTTAGCGGCGGGGGCATCGAGGGAAGAGACCCAGTACTTC
size: -; D: -; V: TRBV20-1; length: 14; J: TRBJ2-2; CDR3: CSARETPLTGELFF; DNA: TGCAGTGCTAGAGAGACCCCGCTCACCGGGGAGCTGTTTTTT
size: few; D: TRBD1; V: TRBV9; length: 14; J: TRBJ2-2; CDR3: CASKGQGNTGELFF; DNA: TGTGCCAGCAAAGGACAGGGGAACACCGGGGAGCTGTTTTTT
size: -; D: -; V: TRBV29-1; length: 15; J: TRBJ2-1; CDR3: CSVQTSSLWDNEQFF; DNA: TGCAGCGTTCAAACTAGCAGCCTTTGGGACAATGAGCAGTTCTTC
size: many; D: -; V: TRBV21-1; length: 16; J: TRBJ2-3; CDR3: CASSKKSNSRTDTQYF; DNA: TGTGCCAGCAGCAAAAAGAGTAACAGTCGCACAGATACGCAGTATTTT
size: -; D: -; V: TRBV9; length: 15; J: TRBJ2-3; CDR3: CASSVEGGKADTQYF; DNA: TGTGCCAGCAGCGTAGAAGGAGGAAAGGCAGATACGCAGTATTTT
size: many; D: -; V: TRBV10-3; length: 12; J: TRBJ2-1; CDR3: CAISESGAEQFF; DNA: TGTGCCATCAGTGAGTCTGGGGCTGAGCAGTTCTTC
size: -; D: TRBD1; V: TRBV12-3/TRBV12-4; length: 17; J: TRBJ1-5; CDR3: CASSSRTGGSNNQPQHF; DNA: TGTGCCAGCAGTTCAAGGACAGGGGGCAGCAACAATCAGCCCCAGCATTTT
size: -; D: -; V: TRBV7-9; length: 16; J: TRBJ2-2; CDR3: CASSLASGLSTGELFF; DNA: TGTGCCAGCAGCTTAGCGTCGGGACTTTCTACCGGGGAGCTGTTTTTT
size: few; D: -; V: TRBV9; length: 14; J: TRBJ2-3; CDR3: CASSVDTGTDTQYF; DNA: TGTGCCAGCAGCGTGGACACCGGCACAGATACGCAGTATTTT
size: -; D: TRBD1; V: TRBV12-3/TRBV12-4; length: 15; J: TRBJ1-6; CDR3: CASRHTGQANSPLHF; DNA: TGTGCCAGCAGGCATACGGGACAGGCTAATTCACCCCTCCACTTT